The sample holds one count of the clone carrying this T cell receptor beta chain. Reverse transcription of about 0.5 to 1 ug RNA was carried out with random hexamers. One entry per CDR3 protein, called by TCRdb with MiXCR from the immunoSEQ multiplex PCR reads. The data contain 200,000 to 250,000 distinct CDR3 sequences, about 94% of them singletons. These data belong to a study of CD8 T cells in Susac syndrome. The authors sequenced TCR beta from blood CD8+ and CD4+ T cells. Sample: CD8+ T cells from PBMCs. This TCR was recovered from a human donor with multiple sclerosis.

CDR3 region: CASSDSTGFYQPQHF. The CDR3 bases are TGTGCCAGCAGTGACTCGACAGGATTCTATCAGCCCCAGCATTTT. The V gene is TRBV6-4, the J gene TRBJ1-5, with D possibly matching TRBD1 (6 bases). Germline CDR1 MRHNA, CDR2 SNTAGT. Trimming cost V 0 bases and J 5 bases, with 11 bases left between them. The CDR3 sequence is 15 residues long.